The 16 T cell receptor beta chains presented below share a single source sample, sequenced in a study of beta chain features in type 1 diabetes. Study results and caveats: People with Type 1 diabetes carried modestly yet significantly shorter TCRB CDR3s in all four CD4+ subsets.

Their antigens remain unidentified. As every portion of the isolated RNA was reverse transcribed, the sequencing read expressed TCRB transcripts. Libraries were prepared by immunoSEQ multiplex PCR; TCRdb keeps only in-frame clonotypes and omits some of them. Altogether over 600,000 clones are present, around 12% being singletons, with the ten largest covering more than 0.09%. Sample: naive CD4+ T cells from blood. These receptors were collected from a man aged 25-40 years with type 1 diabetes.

The CDR3 protein is CASSTGMVSTGELFF. In DNA, the CDR3 is TGCGCCAGCAGTACAGGGATGGTATCCACCGGGGAGCTGTTTTTT. The rearrangement uses TRBV10-2 and TRBJ2-2, with D maybe TRBD1 (6 bases). CDR3 length: 15 residues. The V end lost 5 bases, the J end lost 4 bases, and 14 bases lay between the germline ends. Germline V gene lookup returns CDR1 WSHSY and CDR2 SAAADI.

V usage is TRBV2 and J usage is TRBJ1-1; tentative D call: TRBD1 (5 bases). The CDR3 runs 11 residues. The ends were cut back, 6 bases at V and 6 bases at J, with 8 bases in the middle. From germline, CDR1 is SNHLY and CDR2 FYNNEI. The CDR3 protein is CASSPRAEAFF. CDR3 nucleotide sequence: TGTGCCAGCAGCCCCAGGGCTGAAGCTTTCTTT.

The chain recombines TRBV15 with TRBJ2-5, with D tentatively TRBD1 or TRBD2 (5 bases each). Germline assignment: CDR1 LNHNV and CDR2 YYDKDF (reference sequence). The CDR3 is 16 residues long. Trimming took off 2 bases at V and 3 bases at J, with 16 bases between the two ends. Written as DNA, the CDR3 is TGTGCCACCAGCAGATCTTACCAAGGGGACGAAGAGACCCAGTACTTC. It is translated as CATSRSYQGDEETQYF. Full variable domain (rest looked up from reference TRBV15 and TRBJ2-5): DAMVIQNPRYQVTQFGKPVTLSCSQTLNHNVMYWYQQKSSQAPKLLFHYYDKDFNNEADTPDNFQSRRPNTSFCFLDIRSPGLGDTAMYLCATSRSYQGDEETQYFGPGTRLLVL.

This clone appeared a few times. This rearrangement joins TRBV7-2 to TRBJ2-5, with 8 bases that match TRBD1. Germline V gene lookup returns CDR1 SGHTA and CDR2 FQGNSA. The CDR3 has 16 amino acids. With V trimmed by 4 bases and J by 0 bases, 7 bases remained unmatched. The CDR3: CASSSTTGANQETQYF. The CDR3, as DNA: TGTGCCAGCAGCTCTACGACAGGGGCCAACCAAGAGACCCAGTACTTC.

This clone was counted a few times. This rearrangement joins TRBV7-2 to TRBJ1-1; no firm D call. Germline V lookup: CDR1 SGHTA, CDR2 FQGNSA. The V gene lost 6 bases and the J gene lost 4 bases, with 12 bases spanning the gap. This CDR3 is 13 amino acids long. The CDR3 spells CASSKTIGTEAFF. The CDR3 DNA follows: TGTGCCAGCAGTAAAACCATCGGCACTGAAGCTTTCTTT.

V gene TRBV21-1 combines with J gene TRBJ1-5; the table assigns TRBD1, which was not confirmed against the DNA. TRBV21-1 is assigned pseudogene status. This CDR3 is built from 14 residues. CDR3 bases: TGTGCCGTACAAGGTGACAGGGGGCAGGAGCCCCAGCATTTT. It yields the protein CAVQGDRGQEPQHF.

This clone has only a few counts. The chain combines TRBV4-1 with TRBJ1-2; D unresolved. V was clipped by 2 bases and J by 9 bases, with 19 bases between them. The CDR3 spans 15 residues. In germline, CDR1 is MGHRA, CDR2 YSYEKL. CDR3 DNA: TGCGCCAGCAGCCAACAAATACTCCCTCTATTGCGCTACACCTTC. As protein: CASSQQILPLLRYTF.

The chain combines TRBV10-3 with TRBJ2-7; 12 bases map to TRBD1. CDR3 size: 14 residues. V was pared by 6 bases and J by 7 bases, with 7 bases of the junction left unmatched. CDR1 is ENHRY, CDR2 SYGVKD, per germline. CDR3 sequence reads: CAIRAGQGAGEQYF. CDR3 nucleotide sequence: TGTGCCATCAGAGCGGGACAGGGGGCAGGGGAGCAGTACTTC.

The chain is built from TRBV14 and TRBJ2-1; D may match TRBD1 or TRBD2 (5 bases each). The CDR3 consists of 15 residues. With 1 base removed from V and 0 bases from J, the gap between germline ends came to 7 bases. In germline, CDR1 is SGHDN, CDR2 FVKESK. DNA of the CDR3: TGTGCCAGCAGCCAAGGGGGGAGCTCCTACAATGAGCAGTTCTTC. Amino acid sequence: CASSQGGSSYNEQFF.

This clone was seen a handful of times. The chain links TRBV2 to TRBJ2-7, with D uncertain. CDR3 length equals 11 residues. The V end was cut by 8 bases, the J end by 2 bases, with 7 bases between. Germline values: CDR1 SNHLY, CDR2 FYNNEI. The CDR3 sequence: CASAAAYEQYF. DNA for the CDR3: TGTGCCAGCGCGGCAGCCTACGAGCAGTACTTC.

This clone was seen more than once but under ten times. The CDR3 region has the DNA TGTGCCAGCAGCTTATCTCAGACTGAACTCTATGGCTACACCTTC. Its protein product is CASSLSQTELYGYTF. The chain employs TRBV7-9 and TRBJ1-2, with no clear D. Looked up from germline, CDR1 is SEHNR and CDR2 is FQNEAQ (reference sequence). The CDR3 extends over 15 amino acids. The germline V and J ends were trimmed by 2 bases and 4 bases, with 14 bases remaining between them.

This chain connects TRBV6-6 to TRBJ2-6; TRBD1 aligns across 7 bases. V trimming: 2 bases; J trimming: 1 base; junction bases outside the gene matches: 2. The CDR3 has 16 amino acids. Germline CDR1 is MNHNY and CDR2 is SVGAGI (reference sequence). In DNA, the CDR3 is TGTGCCAGCAGTTACACGGGACAGTCTGGGGCCAACGTCCTGACTTTC. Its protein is CASSYTGQSGANVLTF.

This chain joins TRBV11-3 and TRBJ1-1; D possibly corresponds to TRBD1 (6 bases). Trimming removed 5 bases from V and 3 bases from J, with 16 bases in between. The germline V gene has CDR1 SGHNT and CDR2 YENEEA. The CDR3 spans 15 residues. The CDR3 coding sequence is TGTGCCAGCAGCCTCGTGGCAGGGGTTTACACTGAAGCTTTCTTT. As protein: CASSLVAGVYTEAFF.

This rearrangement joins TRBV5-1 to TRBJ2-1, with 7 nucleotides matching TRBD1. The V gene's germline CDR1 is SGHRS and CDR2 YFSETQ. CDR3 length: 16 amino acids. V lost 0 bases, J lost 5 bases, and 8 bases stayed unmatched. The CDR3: CASSLEGGQAHNEQFF. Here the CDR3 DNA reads TGCGCCAGCAGCTTGGAGGGTGGACAGGCTCACAATGAGCAGTTCTTC.

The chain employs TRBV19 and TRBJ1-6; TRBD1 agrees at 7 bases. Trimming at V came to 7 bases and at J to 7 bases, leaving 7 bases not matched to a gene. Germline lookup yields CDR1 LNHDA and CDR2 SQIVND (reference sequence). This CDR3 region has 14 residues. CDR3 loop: CASTRDRENSPLHF. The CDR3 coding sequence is TGTGCCAGTACCCGAGACAGGGAGAATTCACCCCTCCACTTT.

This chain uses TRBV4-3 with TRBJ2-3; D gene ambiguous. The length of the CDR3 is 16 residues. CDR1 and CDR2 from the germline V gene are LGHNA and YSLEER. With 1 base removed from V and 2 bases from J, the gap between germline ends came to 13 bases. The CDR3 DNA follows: TGCGCCAGCAGCCAAGGGTCCAATGGAGACACAGATACGCAGTATTTT. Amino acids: CASSQGSNGDTDTQYF.